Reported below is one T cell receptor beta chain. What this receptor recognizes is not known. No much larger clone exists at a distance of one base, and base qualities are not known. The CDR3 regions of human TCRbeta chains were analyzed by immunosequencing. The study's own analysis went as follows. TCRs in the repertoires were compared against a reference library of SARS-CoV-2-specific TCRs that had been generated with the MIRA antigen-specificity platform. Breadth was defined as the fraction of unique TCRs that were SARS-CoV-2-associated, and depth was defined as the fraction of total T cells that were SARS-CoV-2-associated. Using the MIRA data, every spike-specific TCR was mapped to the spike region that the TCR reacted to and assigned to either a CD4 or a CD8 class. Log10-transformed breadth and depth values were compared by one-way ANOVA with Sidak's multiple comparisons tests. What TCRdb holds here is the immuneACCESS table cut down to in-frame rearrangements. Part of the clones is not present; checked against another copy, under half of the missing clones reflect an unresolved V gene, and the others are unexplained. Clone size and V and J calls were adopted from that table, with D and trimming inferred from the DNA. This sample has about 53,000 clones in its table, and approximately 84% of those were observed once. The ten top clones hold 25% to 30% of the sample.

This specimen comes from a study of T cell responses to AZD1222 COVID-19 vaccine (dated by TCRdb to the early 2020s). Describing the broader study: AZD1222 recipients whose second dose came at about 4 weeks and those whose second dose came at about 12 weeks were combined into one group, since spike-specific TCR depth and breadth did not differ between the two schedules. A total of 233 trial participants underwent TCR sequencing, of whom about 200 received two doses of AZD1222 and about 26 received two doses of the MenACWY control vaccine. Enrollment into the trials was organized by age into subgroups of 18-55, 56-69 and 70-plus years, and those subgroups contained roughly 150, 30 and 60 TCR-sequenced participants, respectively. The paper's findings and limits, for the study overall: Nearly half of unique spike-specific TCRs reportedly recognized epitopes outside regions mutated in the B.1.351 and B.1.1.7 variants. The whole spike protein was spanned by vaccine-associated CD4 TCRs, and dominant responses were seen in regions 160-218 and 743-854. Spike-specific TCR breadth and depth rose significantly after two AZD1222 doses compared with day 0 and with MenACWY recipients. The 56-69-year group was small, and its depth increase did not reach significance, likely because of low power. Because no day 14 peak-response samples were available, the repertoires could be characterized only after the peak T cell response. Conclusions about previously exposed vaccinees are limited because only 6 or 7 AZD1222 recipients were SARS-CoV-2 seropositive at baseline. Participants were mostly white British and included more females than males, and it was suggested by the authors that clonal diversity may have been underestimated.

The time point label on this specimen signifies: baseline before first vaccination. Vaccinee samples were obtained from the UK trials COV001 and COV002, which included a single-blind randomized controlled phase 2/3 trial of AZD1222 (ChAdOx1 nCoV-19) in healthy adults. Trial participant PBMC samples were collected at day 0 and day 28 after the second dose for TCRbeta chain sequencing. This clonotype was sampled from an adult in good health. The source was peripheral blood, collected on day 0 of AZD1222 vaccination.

The CDR3 sequence is CASSPGELGEKLFF. The nucleotides read TGCGCCAGCAGCCCAGGGGAGTTAGGTGAAAAACTGTTTTTT. The sequence is built from TRBV5-1 and TRBJ1-4; perhaps TRBD1 is the D gene, with 6 bases matching. There are 14 amino acids in the CDR3, from cysteine to phenylalanine inclusive. Solely the CDR3 DNA is kept, with 42 bases framed from the first base. Via the germline V gene, CDR1 is SGHRS and CDR2 YFSETQ. Deletion took 4 bases off V and 7 bases off J, with a span of 14 bases between the germline ends.